The rows below give T cell receptor beta chains drawn from one sample of a study of blood T cell repertoires in COVID-19. Profiling relied on immunoSEQ multiplex PCR, and the TCRdb table lists in-frame clones only, not all of them. The data hold roughly 80,000 clones, with 90% observed a single time. Sequencing was carried out using peripheral blood. The origin of the receptors is a woman older than 75 with active or convalescent COVID-19. The CDR3 runs from the conserved cysteine through the conserved F or W. The order of the fields is D gene, J gene, CDR3 length, V gene, clone size, CDR3 protein, CDR3 DNA. D genes are given only for firm matches. The size entry is marked missing in some rows and otherwise reads once, few, many or a size class.

TRBD2 | TRBJ2-5 | 14 | TRBV7-3 | . | CASSSSGLAETQYF | TGTGCCAGCAGCTCGTCCGGACTAGCAGAGACCCAGTACTTC
. | TRBJ2-7 | 13 | TRBV5-4 | . | CASSRATSYEQYF | TGTGCCAGCAGCCGAGCTACCTCCTACGAGCAGTACTTC
TRBD1 | TRBJ1-1 | 14 | TRBV19 | . | CASRDQGELGEAFF | TGTGCCAGTAGGGATCAGGGGGAGTTGGGTGAAGCTTTCTTT
. | TRBJ2-7 | 13 | TRBV5-1 | few | CASSLTGTYEQYF | TGCGCCAGCAGCTTGACAGGGACCTACGAGCAGTACTTC
TRBD1 | TRBJ1-1 | 12 | TRBV12-3/TRBV12-4 | . | CASSGDRASAFF | TGTGCCAGCAGCGGGGACAGGGCCTCAGCTTTCTTT
. | TRBJ1-5 | 13 | TRBV2 | . | CASSGQGNQPQHF | TGTGCCAGCAGCGGTCAGGGGAATCAGCCCCAGCATTTT
TRBD1 | TRBJ2-7 | 12 | TRBV28 | . | CASRQGAYEQYF | TGTGCTTCTAGACAGGGGGCCTACGAGCAGTACTTC
. | TRBJ1-6 | 15 | TRBV9 | . | CASSVESSYNSPLHF | TGTGCCAGCAGCGTAGAGAGCTCCTATAATTCACCCCTCCACTTT
. | TRBJ1-1 | 13 | TRBV19 | . | CASRLGGWTEAFF | TGTGCCAGTAGGTTGGGGGGATGGACTGAAGCTTTCTTT
TRBD1 | TRBJ2-5 | 17 | TRBV5-4 | few | CASSLRGRQGRQETQYF | TGTGCCAGCAGCTTGAGGGGTCGACAGGGCCGCCAAGAGACCCAGTACTTC
. | TRBJ1-1 | 12 | TRBV20-1 | . | CSASPTTVEAFF | TGCAGTGCTAGTCCAACTACCGTTGAAGCTTTCTTT
. | TRBJ1-3 | 19 | TRBV23-1 | . | CASSTLGMDSRCSGNTIYF | TGCGCCAGCAGTACGCTAGGCATGGACAGCCGGTGCTCTGGAAACACCATATATTTT
TRBD1 | TRBJ2-1 | 15 | TRBV13 | . | CASSPTGDGYNEQFF | TGTGCCAGCAGCCCTACAGGGGACGGCTACAATGAGCAGTTCTTC
TRBD1 | TRBJ1-1 | 14 | TRBV28 | . | CASSLVTGALGAFF | TGTGCCAGCAGTTTAGTGACAGGGGCCCTGGGGGCTTTCTTT
. | TRBJ1-1 | 13 | TRBV30 | . | CAWQILLNTEAFF | TGTGCCTGGCAGATTCTTTTGAACACTGAAGCTTTCTTT
TRBD1 | TRBJ1-3 | 15 | TRBV6-6 | . | CASSQGQGRQNTIYF | TGTGCCAGCAGCCAGGGACAGGGGCGGCAAAACACCATATATTTT
TRBD1 | TRBJ2-7 | 13 | TRBV24-1 | . | CASKGQGAYEQYF | TGTGCCAGCAAAGGACAGGGGGCCTACGAGCAGTACTTC
. | TRBJ1-5 | 13 | TRBV28 | . | CASGLIANQPQHF | TGTGCCAGCGGTCTAATCGCGAATCAGCCCCAGCATTTT
TRBD1 | TRBJ2-5 | 16 | TRBV14 | . | CASSLGQGHRNVDQYF | TGTGCCAGCAGCCTCGGACAGGGGCATCGAAATGTCGACCAGTACTTC
TRBD2 | TRBJ2-3 | 19 | TRBV6-2/TRBV6-3 | . | CASSFPSGVPLAVTDTQYF | TGTGCCAGCAGTTTCCCCAGCGGGGTACCCTTAGCAGTAACAGATACGCAGTATTTT
. | TRBJ1-1 | 15 | TRBV21-1 | . | CASSTRDTLNTEAFF | TGTGCCAGCAGCACCAGGGACACCCTGAACACTGAAGCTTTCTTT
. | TRBJ1-5 | 13 | TRBV12-3/TRBV12-4 | . | CARLRQDDQPQHF | TGTGCCAGACTAAGACAGGATGATCAGCCCCAGCATTTT
. | TRBJ2-3 | 13 | TRBV19 | . | CASSLRGGDTQYF | TGTGCCAGTAGCCTCCGAGGGGGAGATACGCAGTATTTT
TRBD1 | TRBJ1-4 | 13 | TRBV7-2 | . | CAIQGAPNEKLFF | TGTGCCATCCAGGGGGCCCCTAATGAAAAACTGTTTTTT
TRBD1 | TRBJ1-6 | 15 | TRBV27 | . | CASSPPGQPDSPLHF | TGTGCCAGCAGTCCACCGGGACAGCCTGATTCACCCCTCCACTTT
TRBD1 | TRBJ2-7 | 16 | TRBV4-2 | . | CASSQRDRGLPYEQYF | TGTGCCAGCAGCCAGCGAGACAGGGGGCTTCCCTACGAGCAGTACTTC
. | TRBJ2-2 | 14 | TRBV14 | . | CASSQEELSGELFF | TGTGCCAGCAGCCAAGAGGAGCTTAGCGGGGAGCTGTTTTTT
. | TRBJ2-7 | 14 | TRBV2 | . | CASSPGLKSSEQYF | TGTGCCAGCAGCCCGGGACTTAAATCCTCCGAGCAGTACTTC
. | TRBJ1-6 | 12 | TRBV30 | . | CAWRGNNSPLHF | TGTGCCTGGCGGGGGAATAATTCACCCCTCCACTTT
. | TRBJ2-3 | 13 | TRBV5-1 | . | CASSLGQADTQYF | TGCGCCAGCAGCTTGGGACAGGCAGATACGCAGTATTTT
. | TRBJ1-2 | 11 | TRBV12-3/TRBV12-4 | . | CASSPSYGYTF | TGTGCCAGCAGTCCCAGCTATGGCTACACCTTC
TRBD1 | TRBJ2-1 | 18 | TRBV4-1 | . | CASSQAFDRGPSYNEQFF | TGCGCCAGCAGCCAGGCCTTCGACAGGGGGCCATCCTACAATGAGCAGTTCTTC
TRBD2 | TRBJ2-7 | 14 | TRBV27 | . | CASRLAGGPYEQYF | TGTGCCAGCAGGTTAGCGGGGGGGCCCTACGAGCAGTACTTC
. | TRBJ2-5 | 16 | TRBV4-3 | . | CASSQDGPTGRETQYF | TGCGCCAGCAGCCAAGATGGCCCCACAGGGCGAGAGACCCAGTACTTC
TRBD1 | TRBJ2-6 | 18 | TRBV2 | . | CASSGGVRGLSGANVLTF | TGTGCCAGCAGTGGAGGGGTCAGGGGGCTCTCTGGGGCCAACGTCCTGACTTTC
TRBD1 | TRBJ2-3 | 12 | TRBV24-1 | . | CATSDPGQGLYF | TGTGCCACCAGTGACCCGGGACAGGGTTTGTATTTT